The rows below give T cell receptor beta chains drawn from one sample of a study of spatial heterogeneity in lung cancer. TCRdb reprocessed the 5' RACE reads with MiXCR, giving one entry per CDR3 protein. The table has about 94,000 distinct CDR3 sequences, approximately 19% seen once; the top ten hold roughly a fifth. Sample: PBMCs, taken at follow-up. These receptor sequences come from a male donor with early-stage non-small cell lung cancer. The CDR3 runs from the conserved cysteine through the conserved F or W. The D gene is left open where the match is weak. For some rows the clone size is stated as once, few or many, or as a class when expanded; others skip it.

j_call | d_call | clone_size | v_call | cdr3_nt | cdr3_aa
TRBJ2-7 | TRBD1 | - | TRBV20-1 | TGCAGTGCCCAGAAGACAGGGTTCTACTACGAGCAGTACTTC | CSAQKTGFYYEQYF
TRBJ2-7 | - | - | TRBV12-5 | TGTGCTAGTGGTTTGGTACGAAACAGGGACTACGAGCAGTACTTC | CASGLVRNRDYEQYF
TRBJ1-2 | TRBD1 | few | TRBV24-1 | TGTGCCACCAGTGATATGGACAGGAACTATGGCTACACCTTC | CATSDMDRNYGYTF
TRBJ2-5 | TRBD1 | - | TRBV7-6 | TGTGCCAGCAGCTTACACCGGGACAGCTCCCAAGAGACCCAGTACTTC | CASSLHRDSSQETQYF
TRBJ2-5 | TRBD2 | many | TRBV2 | TGTGCCACCCAACTAGGGACTAGCGGGGACCAAGAGACCCAGTACTTC | CATQLGTSGDQETQYF
TRBJ2-3 | - | - | TRBV7-8 | TGTGCCAGCAGCTTAGACAGCAGGGCCCACACAGATACGCAGTATTTT | CASSLDSRAHTDTQYF
TRBJ1-4 | - | many | TRBV6-1 | TGTGCCAGCAGTGCGACCGTTACAACTAATGAAAAACTGTTTTTT | CASSATVTTNEKLFF
TRBJ2-1 | - | few | TRBV5-4 | TGTGCCAGCAGCTTTACTGCCGGACCCAATGAGCAGTTCTTC | CASSFTAGPNEQFF
TRBJ2-7 | TRBD1 | medium-sized | TRBV29-1 | TGCAGCACAAGACAGGGGGTGGGCGAGCAGTACTTC | CSTRQGVGEQYF
TRBJ1-5 | - | few | TRBV29-1 | TGCAGCGTTAGGGCAGACGGAAATCAGCCCCAGCATTTT | CSVRADGNQPQHF